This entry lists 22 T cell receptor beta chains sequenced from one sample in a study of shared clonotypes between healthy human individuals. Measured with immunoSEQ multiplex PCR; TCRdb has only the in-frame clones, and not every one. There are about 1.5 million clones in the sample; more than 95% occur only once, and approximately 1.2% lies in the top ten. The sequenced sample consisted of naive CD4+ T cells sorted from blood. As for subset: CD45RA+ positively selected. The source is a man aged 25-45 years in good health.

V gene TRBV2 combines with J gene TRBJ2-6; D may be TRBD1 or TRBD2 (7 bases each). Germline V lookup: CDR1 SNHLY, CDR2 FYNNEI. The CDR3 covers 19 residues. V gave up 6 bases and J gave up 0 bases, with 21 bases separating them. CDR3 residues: CASRRQGLKGSSGANVLTF. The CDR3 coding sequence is TGTGCCAGCAGGCGACAGGGACTAAAGGGTAGCTCTGGGGCCAACGTCCTGACTTTC.

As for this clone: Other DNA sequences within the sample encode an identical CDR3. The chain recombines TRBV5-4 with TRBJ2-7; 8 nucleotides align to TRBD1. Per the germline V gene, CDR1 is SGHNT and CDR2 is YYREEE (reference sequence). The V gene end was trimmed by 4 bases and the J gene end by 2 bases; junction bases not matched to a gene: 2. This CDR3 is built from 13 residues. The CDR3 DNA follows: TGTGCCAGCAGCCGACAGGGGCCCTACGAGCAGTACTTC. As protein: CASSRQGPYEQYF.

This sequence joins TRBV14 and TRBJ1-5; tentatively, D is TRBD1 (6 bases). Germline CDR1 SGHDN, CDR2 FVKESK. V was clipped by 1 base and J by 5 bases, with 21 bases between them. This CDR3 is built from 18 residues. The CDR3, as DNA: TGTGCCAGCAGCCAAGTTGTTGGGGGCGGTGAAAAGCATCAGCCCCAGCATTTT. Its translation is CASSQVVGGGEKHQPQHF.

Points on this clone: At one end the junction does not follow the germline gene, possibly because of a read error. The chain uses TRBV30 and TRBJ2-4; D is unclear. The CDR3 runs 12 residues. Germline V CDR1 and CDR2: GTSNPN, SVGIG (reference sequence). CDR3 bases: TGTGCCTGGAGTGGAAGCCCCGGACCTCATAATTTC. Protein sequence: CAWSGSPGPHNF.

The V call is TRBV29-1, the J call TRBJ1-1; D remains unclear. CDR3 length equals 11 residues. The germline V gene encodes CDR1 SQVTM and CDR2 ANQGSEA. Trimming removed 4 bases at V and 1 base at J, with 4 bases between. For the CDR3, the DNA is TGCAGCGTTGTCGAGAACACTGAAGCTTTCTTT. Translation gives CSVVENTEAFF.

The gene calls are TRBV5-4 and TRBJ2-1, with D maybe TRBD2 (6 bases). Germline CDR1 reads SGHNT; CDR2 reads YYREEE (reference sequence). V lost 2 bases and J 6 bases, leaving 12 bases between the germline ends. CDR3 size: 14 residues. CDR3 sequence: CASSFGTAINEQFF. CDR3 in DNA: TGTGCCAGCAGCTTCGGGACTGCTATCAATGAGCAGTTCTTC.

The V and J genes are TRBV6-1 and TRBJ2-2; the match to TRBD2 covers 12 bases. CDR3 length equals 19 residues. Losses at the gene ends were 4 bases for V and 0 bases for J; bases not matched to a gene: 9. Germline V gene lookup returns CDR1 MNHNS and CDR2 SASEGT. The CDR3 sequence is CASSAFWLAGGPNTGELFF. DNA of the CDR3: TGTGCCAGCAGTGCCTTCTGGCTAGCGGGAGGGCCGAACACCGGGGAGCTGTTTTTT.

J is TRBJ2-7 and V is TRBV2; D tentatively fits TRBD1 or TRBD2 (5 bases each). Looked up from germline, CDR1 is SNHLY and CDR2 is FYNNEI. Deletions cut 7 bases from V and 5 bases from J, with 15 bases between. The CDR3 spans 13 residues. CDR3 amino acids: CASIGTPFHEQYF. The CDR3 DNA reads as TGTGCCAGCATCGGGACCCCCTTCCACGAGCAGTACTTC.

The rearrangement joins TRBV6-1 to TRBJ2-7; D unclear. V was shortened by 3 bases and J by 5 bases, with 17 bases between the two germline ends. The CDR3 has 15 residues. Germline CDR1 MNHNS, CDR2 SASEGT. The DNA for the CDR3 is TGTGCCAGCAGTGATCACTACGTCACAAGAAACGAGCAGTACTTC. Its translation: CASSDHYVTRNEQYF.

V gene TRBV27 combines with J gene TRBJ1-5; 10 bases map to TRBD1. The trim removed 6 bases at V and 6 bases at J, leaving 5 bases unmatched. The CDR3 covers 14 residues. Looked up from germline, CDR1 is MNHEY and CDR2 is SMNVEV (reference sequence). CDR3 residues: CASRRTGGIQPQHF. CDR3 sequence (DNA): TGTGCCAGCAGGCGGACAGGGGGGATTCAGCCCCAGCATTTT.

DNA for the CDR3: TGTGCCAGCAGCTTAGCCAATCTACTAGCGGGGAGCACAGATACGCAGTATTTT. This sequence encodes CASSLANLLAGSTDTQYF. This sequence joins TRBV7-8 and TRBJ2-3; 10 bases line up with TRBD2. The CDR3 is made up of 18 amino acids. Trimming removed 0 bases from V and 0 bases from J; junction bases left unmatched: 6. Germline-derived CDR1 and CDR2 are SGHVS and FQNEAQ.

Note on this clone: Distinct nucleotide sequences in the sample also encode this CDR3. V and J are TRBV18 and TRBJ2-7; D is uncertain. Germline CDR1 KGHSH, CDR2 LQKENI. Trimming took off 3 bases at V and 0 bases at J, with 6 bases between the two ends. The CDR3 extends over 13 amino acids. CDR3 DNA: TGTGCCAGCTCACCTCGAAGCTCCTACGAGCAGTACTTC. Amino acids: CASSPRSSYEQYF.

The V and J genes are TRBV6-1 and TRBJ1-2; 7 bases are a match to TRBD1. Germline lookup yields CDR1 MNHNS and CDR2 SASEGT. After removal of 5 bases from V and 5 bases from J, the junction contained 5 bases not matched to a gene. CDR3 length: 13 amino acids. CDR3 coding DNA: TGTGCCAGCAGTACTACAGGGGTTTATGGCTACACCTTC. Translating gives CASSTTGVYGYTF.

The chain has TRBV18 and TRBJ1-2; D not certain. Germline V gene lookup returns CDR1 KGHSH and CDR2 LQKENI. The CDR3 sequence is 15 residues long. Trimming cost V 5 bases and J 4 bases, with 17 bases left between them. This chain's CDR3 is CASSTIRRSLYGYTF. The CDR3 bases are TGTGCCAGCTCAACAATCCGAAGGTCCCTCTATGGCTACACCTTC. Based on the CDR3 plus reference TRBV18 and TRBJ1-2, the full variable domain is NAGVMQNPRHLVRRRGQEARLRCSPMKGHSHVYWYRQLPEEGLKFMVYLQKENIIDESGMPKERFSAEFPKEGPSILRIQQVVRGDSAAYFCASSTIRRSLYGYTFGSGTRLTVV.

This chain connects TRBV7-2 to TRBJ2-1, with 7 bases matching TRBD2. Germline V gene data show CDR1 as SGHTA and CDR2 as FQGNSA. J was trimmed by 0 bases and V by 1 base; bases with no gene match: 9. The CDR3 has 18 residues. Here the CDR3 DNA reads TGTGCCAGCAGCTTAGAGCGGGGAGGGATAGGCTCCTACAATGAGCAGTTCTTC. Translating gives CASSLERGGIGSYNEQFF.

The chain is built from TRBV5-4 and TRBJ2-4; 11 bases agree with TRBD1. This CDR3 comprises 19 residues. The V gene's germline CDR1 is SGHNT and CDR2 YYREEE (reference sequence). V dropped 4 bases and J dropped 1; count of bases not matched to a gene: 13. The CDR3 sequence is CASSPGPGTGGAAKNIQYF. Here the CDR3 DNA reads TGTGCCAGCAGCCCGGGTCCCGGGACAGGGGGAGCGGCCAAAAACATTCAGTACTTC.

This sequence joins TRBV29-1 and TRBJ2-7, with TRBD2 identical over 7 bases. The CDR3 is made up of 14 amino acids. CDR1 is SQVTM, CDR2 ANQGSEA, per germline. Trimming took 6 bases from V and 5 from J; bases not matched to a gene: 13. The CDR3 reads CSVPGTTPLDEQYF. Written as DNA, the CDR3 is TGCAGCGTCCCCGGGACTACCCCTTTGGACGAGCAGTACTTC.

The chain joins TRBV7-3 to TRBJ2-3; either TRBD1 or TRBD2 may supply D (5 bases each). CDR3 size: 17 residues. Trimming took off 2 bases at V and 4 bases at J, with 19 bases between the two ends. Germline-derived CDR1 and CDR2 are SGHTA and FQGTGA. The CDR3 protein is CASSLLIRLEGPDTQYF. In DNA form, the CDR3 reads TGTGCCAGCAGCTTATTGATTCGGCTAGAGGGGCCAGATACGCAGTATTTT.

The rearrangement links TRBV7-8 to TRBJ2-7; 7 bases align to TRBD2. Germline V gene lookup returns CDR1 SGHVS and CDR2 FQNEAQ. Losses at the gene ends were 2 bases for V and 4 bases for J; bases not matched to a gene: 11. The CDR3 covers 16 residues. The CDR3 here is CASSLRGDASGYEQYF. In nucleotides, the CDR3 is TGTGCCAGCAGCTTACGTGGGGATGCTAGCGGATACGAGCAGTACTTC.

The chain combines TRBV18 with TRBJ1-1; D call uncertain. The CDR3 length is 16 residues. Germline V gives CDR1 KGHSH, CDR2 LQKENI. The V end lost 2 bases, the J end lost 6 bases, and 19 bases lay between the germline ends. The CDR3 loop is CASSPSLVTLIAEAFF. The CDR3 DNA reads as TGTGCCAGCTCACCAAGTCTGGTGACGCTAATCGCTGAAGCTTTCTTT.

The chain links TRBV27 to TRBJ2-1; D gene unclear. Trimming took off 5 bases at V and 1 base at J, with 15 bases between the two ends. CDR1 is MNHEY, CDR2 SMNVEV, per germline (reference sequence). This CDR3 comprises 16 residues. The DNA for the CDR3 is TGTGCCAGCAGTCACTCCCGGATGGGTTCCTACAATGAGCAGTTCTTC. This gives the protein CASSHSRMGSYNEQFF.

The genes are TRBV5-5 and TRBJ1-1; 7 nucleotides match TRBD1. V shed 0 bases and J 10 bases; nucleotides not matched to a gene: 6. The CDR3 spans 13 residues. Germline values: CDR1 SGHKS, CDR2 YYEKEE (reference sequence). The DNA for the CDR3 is TGTGCCAGCAGCTTGGCCGGGCAGGGGGTAGCTTTCTTT. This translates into CASSLAGQGVAFF.